This is a list of T cell receptor beta chains from one sample in a study of blood T cells in healthy people across ages. TCRdb re-analysed the 5' RACE reads in MiXCR, keeping a single row per CDR3 protein. The repertoire holds roughly 2 million distinct CDR3 sequences, with about 50% as singletons. The specimen sequenced was blood. The receptors stem from a middle-aged woman in good health. CDR3s include the opening cysteine and the closing phenylalanine or tryptophan. A D gene is named only where the DNA matches it firmly. Some rows mark clone size as missing; the rest say once, few, many or name a class of expanded clone.

D gene: NA
V gene: TRBV11-2
clone size: NA
J gene: TRBJ2-1
CDR3 DNA: TGTGCCAGCAGCTTAAATTCAGCCAATGAGCAGTTCTTC
CDR3 protein: CASSLNSANEQFF

D gene: TRBD2
V gene: TRBV4-3
clone size: NA
J gene: TRBJ2-5
CDR3 DNA: TGCGCCAGCAGCCAAGTAGCGGGGGGGCTTCTGGAGACCCAGTACTTC
CDR3 protein: CASSQVAGGLLETQYF

D gene: NA
V gene: TRBV2
clone size: NA
J gene: TRBJ2-5
CDR3 DNA: TGTGCCAGCAGTGAAGACGGGGTCCAGGTGGAGACCCAGTACTTC
CDR3 protein: CASSEDGVQVETQYF

D gene: NA
V gene: TRBV10-2
clone size: NA
J gene: TRBJ1-3
CDR3 DNA: TGCGCCAGCAGTGAGAAGGGAGGTGGAAACACCATATATTTT
CDR3 protein: CASSEKGGGNTIYF

D gene: NA
V gene: TRBV24-1
clone size: NA
J gene: TRBJ2-5
CDR3 DNA: TGTGCCACCAGTGACCTACAGTCGCGGGAGACCCAGTACTTC
CDR3 protein: CATSDLQSRETQYF

D gene: NA
V gene: TRBV28
clone size: NA
J gene: TRBJ2-1
CDR3 DNA: TGTGCCAGCAGTGCTACAACCCTCTTTCTTTACAATGAGCAGTTCTTC
CDR3 protein: CASSATTLFLYNEQFF

D gene: TRBD2
V gene: TRBV29-1
clone size: many
J gene: TRBJ2-5
CDR3 DNA: TGCAGCGTTCAGGCGGGACTAGCGGGGGGGCAAGAGACCCAGTACTTC
CDR3 protein: CSVQAGLAGGQETQYF

D gene: NA
V gene: TRBV11-3
clone size: NA
J gene: TRBJ2-7
CDR3 DNA: TGTGCCAGCAGCCCCCCTCCCCCGACACGCGCCCCAGCCATGTCCTACGAGCAGTACTTC
CDR3 protein: CASSPPPPTRAPAMSYEQYF

D gene: TRBD2
V gene: TRBV6-5
clone size: NA
J gene: TRBJ2-3
CDR3 DNA: TGTGCCAGCAGTTACGAGGCTAGCGGGGGGCCAACAGATACGCAGTATTTT
CDR3 protein: CASSYEASGGPTDTQYF

D gene: NA
V gene: TRBV7-2
clone size: once
J gene: TRBJ2-7
CDR3 DNA: TGTGCCAGCAGCTCCTATCTCAGGAGCTCCTACGAGCAGTACTTC
CDR3 protein: CASSSYLRSSYEQYF

D gene: TRBD1
V gene: TRBV6-5
clone size: NA
J gene: TRBJ2-7
CDR3 DNA: TGTGCCAGCAGTAACAGACAGGGTGTGGGTATTGGCGAGCAGTACTTC
CDR3 protein: CASSNRQGVGIGEQYF

D gene: NA
V gene: TRBV21-1
clone size: NA
J gene: TRBJ1-1
CDR3 DNA: TGTGCCAGCAGTCCTGTCGGTGCTGAAGCTTTCTTT
CDR3 protein: CASSPVGAEAFF

D gene: NA
V gene: TRBV20-1
clone size: NA
J gene: TRBJ2-7
CDR3 DNA: TGCAGTGCTAGAGATTGGGGGGACGGATACGAGCAGTACTTC
CDR3 protein: CSARDWGDGYEQYF

D gene: NA
V gene: TRBV5-6
clone size: NA
J gene: TRBJ1-4
CDR3 DNA: TGTGCCAGCAGCCGGGTGGAGGGAGCGTATGAAAAACTGTTTTTT
CDR3 protein: CASSRVEGAYEKLFF

D gene: NA
V gene: TRBV4-3
clone size: NA
J gene: TRBJ2-5
CDR3 DNA: TGCGCCAGCAGCCAAGATCCCCCCAGGGGTGGGGGGGTATTCCAAGAGACCCAGTACTTC
CDR3 protein: CASSQDPPRGGGVFQETQYF

D gene: TRBD2
V gene: TRBV15
clone size: NA
J gene: TRBJ2-3
CDR3 DNA: TGTGCCACCGCGGCTAGCGGGGTGACAGATACGCAGTATTTT
CDR3 protein: CATAASGVTDTQYF

D gene: NA
V gene: TRBV4-3
clone size: few
J gene: TRBJ2-6
CDR3 DNA: TGCGCCAGCAGCCAAGAGCCTGGGGCCAACGTCCTGACTTTC
CDR3 protein: CASSQEPGANVLTF

D gene: NA
V gene: TRBV25-1
clone size: NA
J gene: TRBJ2-7
CDR3 DNA: TGTGCCAGCATGTCGTGGCAAGGGGCGAATCACGAGCAGTACTTC
CDR3 protein: CASMSWQGANHEQYF

D gene: NA
V gene: TRBV6-5
clone size: few
J gene: TRBJ1-2
CDR3 DNA: TGTGCCAGCAGTTACAGGGAAGGGGTCCTTCGGGGCTACACCTTC
CDR3 protein: CASSYREGVLRGYTF

D gene: TRBD1
V gene: TRBV20-1
clone size: NA
J gene: TRBJ2-5
CDR3 DNA: TGCAGTGCTAGAGAACGAGCACCGGGACAGTACCAAGAGACCCAGTACTTC
CDR3 protein: CSARERAPGQYQETQYF

D gene: NA
V gene: TRBV4-1
clone size: NA
J gene: TRBJ1-5
CDR3 DNA: TGCGCCAGCAGCCAAGATGGGAGGGGGAATCAGCCCCAGCATTTT
CDR3 protein: CASSQDGRGNQPQHF

D gene: NA
V gene: TRBV6-2/TRBV6-3
clone size: once
J gene: TRBJ1-4
CDR3 DNA: TGTGCCAGCAGTTACTCCCTACGGGAGGTGGATGAAAAACTGTTTTTT
CDR3 protein: CASSYSLREVDEKLFF

D gene: NA
V gene: TRBV7-6
clone size: NA
J gene: TRBJ2-5
CDR3 DNA: TGTGCCAGCAGCTTAGGCCTCGGGGCACGGCAAGAGACCCAGTACTTC
CDR3 protein: CASSLGLGARQETQYF

D gene: NA
V gene: TRBV6-2/TRBV6-3
clone size: NA
J gene: TRBJ2-5
CDR3 DNA: TGTGCCAGCAGTTACGGGGGGAACTTGGAGACCCAGTACTTC
CDR3 protein: CASSYGGNLETQYF

D gene: NA
V gene: TRBV4-2
clone size: NA
J gene: TRBJ2-3
CDR3 DNA: TGTGCCAGCAGCCACCCCAATGACACAGATACGCAGTATTTT
CDR3 protein: CASSHPNDTDTQYF

D gene: NA
V gene: TRBV6-2/TRBV6-3
clone size: NA
J gene: TRBJ2-7
CDR3 DNA: TGTGCCAGCAGTTACGCCTCTATGGACCAATCCTACGAGCAGTACTTC
CDR3 protein: CASSYASMDQSYEQYF

D gene: NA
V gene: TRBV20-1
clone size: few
J gene: TRBJ2-1
CDR3 DNA: TGCAGTGCTAGAGGGATACTGCCCGGTGAGCAGTTCTTC
CDR3 protein: CSARGILPGEQFF

D gene: NA
V gene: TRBV3-1
clone size: NA
J gene: TRBJ1-1
CDR3 DNA: TGTGCCAGCAGCCAAGAAACCAATTGGGGCACTGAAGCTTTCTTT
CDR3 protein: CASSQETNWGTEAFF

D gene: NA
V gene: TRBV5-1
clone size: few
J gene: TRBJ2-1
CDR3 DNA: TGCGCCAGCAGCTTTTCGGGGATCGGCTCCTACAATGAGCAGTTCTTC
CDR3 protein: CASSFSGIGSYNEQFF

D gene: TRBD1
V gene: TRBV24-1
clone size: few
J gene: TRBJ2-1
CDR3 DNA: TGTGCCACCAGTGATCCGGGACAGGGTATGAGAAATGAGCAGTTCTTC
CDR3 protein: CATSDPGQGMRNEQFF

D gene: NA
V gene: TRBV10-3
clone size: few
J gene: TRBJ1-2
CDR3 DNA: TGTGCCATCCTGAGCGGACAAGATAACTATGGCTACACCTTC
CDR3 protein: CAILSGQDNYGYTF

D gene: NA
V gene: TRBV20-1
clone size: few
J gene: TRBJ2-5
CDR3 DNA: TGCAGTGCGGAGAAGGACGCCTACCAAGAGACCCAGTACTTC
CDR3 protein: CSAEKDAYQETQYF

D gene: TRBD2
V gene: TRBV7-9
clone size: NA
J gene: TRBJ2-3
CDR3 DNA: TGTGCCAGCAGCTTAGCGCGAACGGGGGGTCGAAGCACAGATACGCAGTATTTT
CDR3 protein: CASSLARTGGRSTDTQYF

D gene: NA
V gene: TRBV7-9
clone size: NA
J gene: TRBJ2-5
CDR3 DNA: TGTGCCAGCAGCTTGGGGGACGCAGAGACCCAGTACTTC
CDR3 protein: CASSLGDAETQYF

D gene: TRBD2
V gene: TRBV20-1
clone size: NA
J gene: TRBJ2-3
CDR3 DNA: TGCAGTGCTAGAGACCGACTAGCGGGGGGGTACTTGCCCACAGATACGCAGTATTTT
CDR3 protein: CSARDRLAGGYLPTDTQYF

D gene: TRBD1
V gene: TRBV29-1
clone size: few
J gene: TRBJ2-3
CDR3 DNA: TGCAGCGCTCCTGGACAGGGCGGAAGCACAGATACGCAGTATTTT
CDR3 protein: CSAPGQGGSTDTQYF

D gene: TRBD2
V gene: TRBV3-1
clone size: few
J gene: TRBJ2-5
CDR3 DNA: TGTGCCAGCAGGGAGACTTGGGGGGGTGAAGAGACCCAGTACTTC
CDR3 protein: CASRETWGGEETQYF

D gene: TRBD2
V gene: TRBV20-1
clone size: NA
J gene: TRBJ2-3
CDR3 DNA: TGCAGTGCTACTACTAGCGGGGTTAGCACAGATACGCAGTATTTT
CDR3 protein: CSATTSGVSTDTQYF

D gene: NA
V gene: TRBV14
clone size: few
J gene: TRBJ2-7
CDR3 DNA: TGTGCCAGCAGCCAAGACCACAGGGCCTACGAGCAGTACTTC
CDR3 protein: CASSQDHRAYEQYF

D gene: NA
V gene: TRBV5-1
clone size: many
J gene: TRBJ2-1
CDR3 DNA: TGCGCCAGCAGCTTGACACTAGCAGGGCATGAGCAGTTCTTC
CDR3 protein: CASSLTLAGHEQFF

D gene: NA
V gene: TRBV7-6
clone size: NA
J gene: TRBJ2-1
CDR3 DNA: TGTGCCAGCAGCTTAAGACCGGAGGGGGCTGGTAATGAGCAGTTCTTC
CDR3 protein: CASSLRPEGAGNEQFF